Listed below are T cell receptor beta chains from one sample, sequenced in a study of early T cells in non-severe SARS-CoV-2 infection. Each CDR3 protein gets one entry after TCRdb re-called the 5' RACE reads with MiXCR. The sample gives approximately 40,000 distinct CDR3 sequences, under 7.5% of which show up once; 20% is in the top ten. Sequenced here: whole blood, sampled at baseline. These receptors came from an adult who was a healthcare worker with PCR-confirmed SARS-CoV-2 infection or an uninfected control (not recorded which). Each CDR3 is given with its conserved first and last residue. A D gene is named only where the DNA matches it firmly. The size of a clone is reported for some rows only, either as once, few or many, or as a class for expanded clones.

>NA|NA|TRBJ1-5|TRBV19
TGTGCCAGTTGGTCAGGGAATCAGCCCCAGCATTTT
CASWSGNQPQHF
>NA|NA|TRBJ2-1|TRBV6-5
TGTGCCAGCAGGGGGGACCTCAATGAGCAGTTCTTC
CASRGDLNEQFF
>few|TRBD2|TRBJ2-5|TRBV5-1
TGCGCCAGCAGCTCCTCCCGCTTAGCGGGGGGGCTTCTGCAAGAGACCCAGTACTTC
CASSSSRLAGGLLQETQYF
>many|NA|TRBJ1-3|TRBV6-2/TRBV6-3
TGTGCCAGCAGTCGGACAGCATACTCTGGAAACACCATATATTTT
CASSRTAYSGNTIYF
>NA|NA|TRBJ2-5|TRBV20-1
TGCAGTGCTACACCGACAGCGATTCAAGAGACCCAGTACTTC
CSATPTAIQETQYF
>NA|TRBD2|TRBJ2-2|TRBV6-2/TRBV6-3
TGTGCCACCGAACTAGCGGCAAACACCGGGGAGCTGTTTTTT
CATELAANTGELFF
>many|NA|TRBJ1-5|TRBV19
TGTGCCAGTAGCCAATCGAGGAGGGACGATCAGCCCCAGCATTTT
CASSQSRRDDQPQHF
>many|NA|TRBJ1-6|TRBV7-9
TGTGCCAGCAGCGGACAGCTTAATTCACCCCTCCACTTT
CASSGQLNSPLHF
>many|NA|TRBJ2-5|TRBV12-3/TRBV12-4
TGTGCCAGCAATAAGTATGGGGAAGCCCAAGAGACCCAGTACTTC
CASNKYGEAQETQYF
>few|NA|TRBJ1-6|TRBV20-1
TGCAGTGCTCGGATCAAGGGCACCTATAATTCACCCCTCCACTTT
CSARIKGTYNSPLHF
>NA|TRBD1|TRBJ2-4|TRBV18
TGTGCCAGCTCACCACCATCCAGGGGGAACATTCAGTACTTC
CASSPPSRGNIQYF
>NA|TRBD2|TRBJ2-4|TRBV20-1
TGCAGTGCTAGTCTGTCTAGCGGACTCAAAAACATTCAGTACTTC
CSASLSSGLKNIQYF
>NA|NA|TRBJ2-1|TRBV5-1
TGCGCCAGCAGCTCGGGGCTGATAGCCTTGGCCAATGAGCAGTTCTTC
CASSSGLIALANEQFF
>NA|NA|TRBJ2-7|TRBV20-1
TGCAGTGCTAGAGATGTGTCAGGGGCGTCCTACGAGCAGTACTTC
CSARDVSGASYEQYF
>many|NA|TRBJ1-1|TRBV6-5
TGTGCCAGCAGTTACTCGTTCTCGGTGGGAGAAGCTTTCTTT
CASSYSFSVGEAFF
>few|TRBD2|TRBJ2-1|TRBV6-2/TRBV6-3
TGTGCCACAAAGACTAGCGGGGGGGCGAAGAAGTTCTTC
CATKTSGGAKKFF
>NA|NA|TRBJ2-7|TRBV13
TGTGCCAGCAGCTTAGGCCGGAGCGGCGGTAGCTCCTACGAGCAGTACTTC
CASSLGRSGGSSYEQYF
>many|NA|TRBJ1-6|TRBV20-1
TGCAGTGCCCCGGGCGGCTCACCCCTCCACTTT
CSAPGGSPLHF
>many|TRBD1|TRBJ2-2|TRBV29-1
TGCAGCGTTGAAGCGGCGCAGGGGGCGGCCGGGGAGCTGTTTTTT
CSVEAAQGAAGELFF
>few|NA|TRBJ2-5|TRBV5-6
TGTGCCAGCAGCCACTATGCGGGAACGGTCGAGACCCAGTACTTC
CASSHYAGTVETQYF
>few|NA|TRBJ2-1|TRBV6-5
TGTGCCAGCAGTTACTTGGTTAGCTCCTACAATGAGCAGTTCTTC
CASSYLVSSYNEQFF
>few|NA|TRBJ1-1|TRBV5-1
TGCGCCAGCAGCCTTAACATAAACACTGAAGCTTTCTTT
CASSLNINTEAFF
>few|NA|TRBJ2-1|TRBV12-3/TRBV12-4
TGTGCCAGCAGTTTAGGTTTTGAGCAGTTCTTC
CASSLGFEQFF
>NA|NA|TRBJ1-1|TRBV12-3/TRBV12-4
TGTGCCAGCAGTTCGTCGGCGGGAGACACTGAAGCTTTCTTT
CASSSSAGDTEAFF
>few|NA|TRBJ2-5|TRBV28
TGTGCCAGCATCCATCCTGGGGCAGAGACCCAGTACTTC
CASIHPGAETQYF
>many|NA|TRBJ2-3|TRBV29-1
TGCAGCGTTGAAAGCGGAGATACGCAGTATTTT
CSVESGDTQYF
>many|TRBD2|TRBJ2-3|TRBV7-2
TGTGCCAGCAGCCTTAGCGGGAGTGAGGCAGATACGCAGTATTTT
CASSLSGSEADTQYF
>many|NA|TRBJ2-7|TRBV5-1
TGCGCCAGCAGCTCCCCTGAAGAGGCGGTCTACGAGCAGTACTTC
CASSSPEEAVYEQYF
>many|NA|TRBJ2-7|TRBV7-6
TGTGCCAGCAGCCAAGAGACAGGCCTGAGCTCCTACGAGCAGTACTTC
CASSQETGLSSYEQYF
>many|NA|TRBJ1-1|TRBV3-1
TGTGCCAGCAGCCAGATGGGGAACACTGAAGCTTTCTTT
CASSQMGNTEAFF
>few|NA|TRBJ2-5|TRBV5-1
TGCGCCAGCAGCTCGTACACTTCTACTGGGGAGACCCAGTACTTC
CASSSYTSTGETQYF
>NA|TRBD1|TRBJ1-2|TRBV2
TGTGCCAGCAGAGGGGACAGCCTCTATGGCTACACCTTC
CASRGDSLYGYTF
>many|TRBD2|TRBJ2-1|TRBV4-1
TGCGCCAGCAGCCAAGATCAACTAGCGGGATTCAATGAGCAGTTCTTC
CASSQDQLAGFNEQFF
>few|NA|TRBJ2-5|TRBV7-2
TGTGCCAGCAGCCCCCTCCCCCGCAGCCAAGAGACCCAGTACTTC
CASSPLPRSQETQYF
>many|TRBD2|TRBJ2-7|TRBV25-1
TGTGCCAGCAGTGCCTCCTATTCGAGCGGGAGGGCCTCCAGCTACGAGCAGTACTTC
CASSASYSSGRASSYEQYF
>many|NA|TRBJ2-1|TRBV20-1
TGCAGTCAGAGCAGGGGACTACCGCAAAACAATGAGCAGTTCTTC
CSQSRGLPQNNEQFF
>many|TRBD1|TRBJ1-3|TRBV14
TGTGCCAGCGGACAGGGTTCTGGAAACACCATATATTTT
CASGQGSGNTIYF
>many|NA|TRBJ2-6|TRBV7-3
TGTGCCAGCAGCCTGGCGGCGGGGTCTGGGGCCAACGTCCTGACTTTC
CASSLAAGSGANVLTF
>many|TRBD1|TRBJ1-1|TRBV7-9
TGTGCCAGCAGCTTAGAGGGGGCCGGGGACAGGGAAGCTTTCTTT
CASSLEGAGDREAFF
>NA|NA|TRBJ1-3|TRBV5-1
TGCGCCAGCAGCTTAAACGCTGATGGAAACACCATATATTTT
CASSLNADGNTIYF
>NA|NA|TRBJ2-7|TRBV7-2
TGTGCCAGCAGCCGTACCCAGGGGAACAACGAGCAGTACTTC
CASSRTQGNNEQYF
>many|TRBD2|TRBJ2-1|TRBV20-1
TGCAGTGCTAGGCCTTTCGCTAGCGGACCGAATGAGCAGTTCTTC
CSARPFASGPNEQFF
>many|TRBD2|TRBJ2-7|TRBV20-1
TGCAGTGCTAGCACGGGACTAGCGGGGCACTTCTCCTACGAGCAGTACTTC
CSASTGLAGHFSYEQYF
>NA|NA|TRBJ2-2|TRBV4-2
TGTGCCAGCAGCCAAGGGCTAGCCGATAACACCGGGGAGCTGTTTTTT
CASSQGLADNTGELFF
>many|NA|TRBJ2-3|TRBV20-1
TGCAGTGCCGCCTTAGCTGGGGGAGGTGTCTTGGGCACAGATACGCAGTATTTT
CSAALAGGGVLGTDTQYF
>many|TRBD2|TRBJ2-7|TRBV7-2
TGTGCCAGCAGCTTGGATAGCGGGGGAACCTCCTACGAGCAGTACTTC
CASSLDSGGTSYEQYF
>many|NA|TRBJ2-1|TRBV7-9
TGTGCCAGCAGCTTAGGTAGCGGCTACAATGAGCAGTTCTTC
CASSLGSGYNEQFF
>NA|NA|TRBJ1-2|TRBV20-1
TGCAGTGCTAGAGACTTGGGGGGCTACACCTTC
CSARDLGGYTF
>NA|NA|TRBJ2-1|TRBV11-2
TGTGCCAGCAGCTTATTCCAGGGTAATGAGCAGTTCTTC
CASSLFQGNEQFF
>NA|TRBD1|TRBJ2-7|TRBV7-9
TGTGCCAGCAGCCCCCGGGACAGGGACCACGAGCAGTACTTC
CASSPRDRDHEQYF
>many|NA|TRBJ1-1|TRBV7-9
TGTGCCAGCAGCTTAGCGCTCCAGTTGAACACTGAAGCTTTCTTT
CASSLALQLNTEAFF
>many|TRBD2|TRBJ2-7|TRBV11-2
TGTGCCAGCAGCTGGGGGGGTAGCTCCTACGAGCAGTACTTC
CASSWGGSSYEQYF
>few|NA|TRBJ2-4|TRBV6-5
TGTGCCAGCAGTTACTCTGGCAGGCTAGCCAAAAACATTCAGTACTTC
CASSYSGRLAKNIQYF
>NA|NA|TRBJ2-7|TRBV3-1
TGTGCCAGCAGCCTTTTCACGGAGGGCGAGCAGTACTTC
CASSLFTEGEQYF
>many|NA|TRBJ1-6|TRBV5-5
TGTGCCAGCAGCTTGGAGGGCATGGAAGAATCACCCCTCCACTTT
CASSLEGMEESPLHF
>NA|TRBD2|TRBJ2-4|TRBV20-1
TGCAGTGCTAGAGGCTTTAAGGGGAGCGGGAGAGGGGCAAACATTCAGTACTTC
CSARGFKGSGRGANIQYF
>NA|NA|TRBJ2-5|TRBV18
TGTGCCAGCTCACCAGGAAATGTACAAGAGACCCAGTACTTC
CASSPGNVQETQYF
>few|TRBD2|TRBJ2-1|TRBV14
TGTGCCAGCAGTACACTAGCGGGGGCCGAGCAGTTCTTC
CASSTLAGAEQFF
>few|NA|TRBJ2-3|TRBV11-2
TGTGCCAGCAGCTTAAGCGCTTCCACAGATACGCAGTATTTT
CASSLSASTDTQYF